This TCR beta chain was found in a study of T cell repertoires in cytomegalovirus infection. TCRdb fed the reads into MiXCR, producing one record per CDR3 protein. Among about 340,000 distinct CDR3 sequences listed, roughly 28% were seen once. With respect to this clonotype: What it recognizes is unknown.

Germline CDR1 SGHDN, CDR2 FVKESK. Trimming cost V 3 bases and J 0 bases, with 9 bases left between them. The CDR3 runs to 16 residues. The sample was cultured PBMCs, taken from culture after CMV antigen stimulation. The rearrangement uses TRBV14 and TRBJ2-6; D not certain. This TCR came from a human donor in good health (CMV status not recorded). Some clones in this sample may be carry-over from other donors' samples. The DNA for the CDR3 is TGTGCCAGCAGCCAGCCCGGCCGCTCTGGGGCCAACGTCCTGACTTTC. Its protein product is CASSQPGRSGANVLTF.